These 26 T cell receptor beta chains share one sample of origin, sequenced in a study of shared clonotypes between healthy human individuals. The repertoire was sequenced with immunoSEQ multiplex PCR; TCRdb's copy has only in-frame clones and lacks some. This table has about 490,000 clones, over 75% appearing once. Material: PBMCs. The receptors stem from a woman in her forties in good health. Some clones in this sample may be carry-over from other donors' samples.

V usage is TRBV19 and J usage is TRBJ2-7, with D possibly being TRBD1 (6 bases). Trimming took off 10 bases at V and 6 bases at J, with 16 bases between the two ends. Germline CDR1 LNHDA, CDR2 SQIVND (reference sequence). This CDR3 has 12 residues. The CDR3 sequence is CATSTGFSEQYF. The CDR3 DNA reads as TGTGCCACCTCAACAGGGTTCAGCGAGCAGTACTTC.

This chain links TRBV7-3 with TRBJ2-2, with 7 bases lining up with TRBD2. The germline V gene encodes CDR1 SGHTA and CDR2 FQGTGA. CDR3 length: 17 residues. The ends lost 5 bases at V and 7 bases at J; junction bases unmatched: 16. CDR3 nucleotides: TGTGCCAGCAGCCCCCCTGGTGGGAGGGCCCTTGGCGGGGAGCTGTTTTTT. Translated, it gives CASSPPGGRALGGELFF. Supplemented by reference TRBV7-3 and TRBJ2-2, the full variable domain reads GAGVSQTPSNKVTEKGKYVELRCDPISGHTALYWYRQSLGQGPEFLIYFQGTGAADDSGLPNDRFFAVRPEGSVSTLKIQRTERGDSAVYLCASSPPGGRALGGELFFGEGSRLTVL.

This clone was seen ten or more times. The same CDR3 is also encoded by other DNA sequences in this sample. The genes are TRBV7-3 and TRBJ2-1; 14 bases are shared with TRBD2. Per germline, CDR1 SGHTA and CDR2 FQGTGA. J gave up 13 bases and V 0 bases, and 5 bases lay outside the gene matches. CDR3 length: 15 residues. The CDR3 DNA reads TGTGCCAGCAGCTTAACCCCGACTAGCGGGGGGGGTCAGTTCTTC. Encoded protein: CASSLTPTSGGGQFF.

This clone appeared a single time. An end of the junction differs from the germline gene, which may be a read error. The V call is TRBV9, the J call TRBJ2-1; 8 bases are shared with TRBD1. The CDR3 contains 15 residues. Per the germline V gene, CDR1 is SGDLS and CDR2 is YYNGEE. The chain's CDR3 is CTSSVDRGYYNEQFF. The CDR3 region has the DNA TGTACCAGCAGCGTCGACAGGGGTTACTACAATGAGCAGTTCTTC.

As to this clone: Other DNA sequences in this specimen translate into the identical CDR3. This chain connects TRBV5-1 to TRBJ2-5, with D uncertain. This CDR3 region has 12 residues. Germline V CDR1 and CDR2: SGHRS, YFSETQ. V gave up 0 bases and J gave up 2 bases, with 2 bases separating them. The CDR3 nucleotides read TGCGCCAGCAGCTTGGGTCAAGAGACCCAGTACTTC. It is translated as CASSLGQETQYF.

This rearrangement joins TRBV19 to TRBJ2-3, with 7 bases fitting TRBD2. The CDR3 spans 16 residues. CDR1 and CDR2 from the germline V gene are LNHDA and SQIVND (reference sequence). Germline trimming cut 1 base from V and 4 bases from J; bases unmatched to any gene: 8. The CDR3 sequence: CASSIGGGRAADTQYF. DNA for the CDR3: TGTGCCAGTAGTATAGGAGGCGGGAGAGCTGCAGATACGCAGTATTTT. Based on the CDR3 plus reference TRBV19 and TRBJ2-3, the full variable domain is DGGITQSPKYLFRKEGQNVTLSCEQNLNHDAMYWYRQDPGQGLRLIYYSQIVNDFQKGDIAEGYSVSREKKESFPLTVTSAQKNPTAFYLCASSIGGGRAADTQYFGPGTRLTVL.

The V call is TRBV11-3, the J call TRBJ2-5; D gene ambiguous. The CDR3 extends over 14 amino acids. Germline CDR1 is SGHNT and CDR2 is YENEEA. V lost 5 bases and J lost 5, with 15 bases in between. The CDR3 protein is CASSNLPNEETQYF. The CDR3 DNA follows: TGTGCCAGCAGCAACCTGCCAAATGAGGAGACCCAGTACTTC.

About this clone itself: Only one base separates this from a far larger clonotype, so it likely reflects a read error. This sequence joins TRBV28 and TRBJ1-4, with D unresolved. Germline V gene lookup returns CDR1 MDHEN and CDR2 SYDVKM. The CDR3 is made up of 14 amino acids. This CDR3 reads CASSFRDLNERLFF. CDR3 coding DNA: TGTGCCAGCAGTTTCCGAGATCTTAATGAAAGACTGTTTTTT.

The count of this clone is one. This rearrangement joins TRBV14 to TRBJ1-1, with 7 bases matching TRBD1. This CDR3 contains 16 residues. Germline values: CDR1 SGHDN, CDR2 FVKESK. V lost 4 bases and J lost 10; bases outside the gene matches: 18. CDR3 sequence (DNA): TGTGCCAGCAGCCCCCACAGGGGATTCGTAACGGAGGCAGCTTTCTTT. It encodes CASSPHRGFVTEAAFF.

The CDR3 nucleotides read TGTGCCGGTTCTTGGGGGCCAAATCAGCCCCAGCATTTT. Its translation is CAGSWGPNQPQHF. The chain links TRBV2 to TRBJ1-5, with a possible D match to TRBD1 (6 bases). CDR3 length equals 13 residues. Germline-derived CDR1 and CDR2 are SNHLY and FYNNEI. The V end lost 11 bases, the J end lost 4 bases, and 15 bases lay between the germline ends.

V gene TRBV18 combines with J gene TRBJ1-1, with TRBD1 matching over 9 bases. This CDR3 is built from 15 residues. V dropped 6 bases and J dropped 2; count of bases not matched to a gene: 7. Germline V lookup: CDR1 KGHSH, CDR2 LQKENI. DNA for the CDR3: TGTGCCAGCTCCCCCTTGGACAGGGGTAACACTGAAGCTTTCTTT. The encoded protein is CASSPLDRGNTEAFF. The complete variable domain, with remaining parts taken from reference TRBV18 and TRBJ1-1, reads NAGVMQNPRHLVRRRGQEARLRCSPMKGHSHVYWYRQLPEEGLKFMVYLQKENIIDESGMPKERFSAEFPKEGPSILRIQQVVRGDSAAYFCASSPLDRGNTEAFFGQGTRLTVV.

The chain joins TRBV7-2 to TRBJ2-7; D may correspond to TRBD1 or TRBD2 (5 bases each). The V end was cut by 5 bases, the J end by 4 bases, with 12 bases between. Germline loops: CDR1 SGHTA, CDR2 FQGNSA. The CDR3 totals 13 residues. The CDR3 here is CASSRGRVYEQYF. CDR3 nucleotide sequence: TGTGCCAGCAGCCGGGGCAGGGTATACGAGCAGTACTTC.

A single count supports this clone. The chain links TRBV28 to TRBJ2-5, with 7 positions matching TRBD1. The CDR3 is 13 residues long. Per germline, CDR1 MDHEN and CDR2 SYDVKM. J was trimmed by 2 bases and V by 3 bases; bases with no gene match: 0. The CDR3, as DNA: TGTGCCAGCAGTTTGGGACAGCAAGAGACCCAGTACTTC. Its translation is CASSLGQQETQYF.

This chain connects TRBV19 to TRBJ1-4; D not certain. This CDR3 region has 16 residues. Germline V lookup: CDR1 LNHDA, CDR2 SQIVND (reference sequence). V shed 5 bases and J shed 2 bases, with 15 bases lying between them. The CDR3 coding sequence is TGTGCCAGTAGTGGGTCCCTTTTGGGGACTAATGAAAAACTGTTTTTT. This sequence encodes CASSGSLLGTNEKLFF.

This clone was seen at least ten times. The chain's CDR3 is CASRGRGRDTQYF. CDR3 bases: TGTGCCAGCCGAGGTAGGGGCCGGGATACGCAGTATTTT. J is TRBJ2-3 and V is TRBV6-6, with a tentative D call TRBD1 (5 bases). The V end was cut by 8 bases, the J end by 6 bases, with 15 bases between. Germline values: CDR1 MNHNY, CDR2 SVGAGI (reference sequence). The CDR3 runs to 13 residues.

This chain joins TRBV7-2 and TRBJ2-1; 13 positions match TRBD2. CDR1 is SGHTA, CDR2 FQGNSA, per germline. Losses at the gene ends were 3 bases for V and 8 bases for J; bases not matched to a gene: 4. The CDR3 runs to 15 residues. The CDR3 nucleotides read TGTGCCAGCAGCTTTGGGACTAGCGGGATAGATGAGCAGTTCTTC. Residues: CASSFGTSGIDEQFF. The full variable domain, with the rest looked up from reference TRBV7-2 and TRBJ2-1, is GAGVSQSPSNKVTEKGKDVELRCDPISGHTALYWYRQSLGQGLEFLIYFQGNSAPDKSGLPSDRFSAERTGGSVSTLTIQRTQQEDSAVYLCASSFGTSGIDEQFFGPGTRLTVL.

The chain links TRBV28 to TRBJ2-7, with D possibly matching TRBD1 (5 bases). CDR1 and CDR2 from the germline V gene are MDHEN and SYDVKM. The CDR3 extends over 15 amino acids. V lost 5 bases and J lost 3, with 17 bases in between. The CDR3 loop is CASSPPGSLNYEQYF. In nucleotides, the CDR3 is TGTGCCAGCAGTCCCCCAGGGTCCCTTAACTACGAGCAGTACTTC.

This clone showed up just a few times. This chain connects TRBV9 to TRBJ1-2, with 7 nucleotides matching TRBD1. The CDR3 spans 14 residues. Germline CDR1 is SGDLS and CDR2 is YYNGEE. J lost 5 bases, V lost 4 bases, and 8 bases had no gene match. CDR3 amino acids: CASSPRAGGYGYTF. CDR3 DNA: TGTGCCAGCAGCCCTAGGGCAGGGGGGTATGGCTACACCTTC.

This clone was observed a single time. The chain carries TRBV28 and TRBJ2-2; 9 bases line up with TRBD1. In germline, CDR1 is MDHEN, CDR2 SYDVKM. J gave up 6 bases and V 3 bases, and 11 bases lay outside the gene matches. The CDR3 covers 17 residues. The CDR3 DNA reads TGTGCCAGCAGTTTCGGGACAGGGTTGTCGGGTGCCGGGGAGCTGTTTTTT. This translates into CASSFGTGLSGAGELFF.

CDR3 nucleotides: TGTGCCAGCAGTGAGTCTAGCGGGAGTGAAGATACGCAGTATTTT. This translates into CASSESSGSEDTQYF. This chain joins TRBV6-4 and TRBJ2-3, with 10 bases aligning to TRBD2. Trimming took 3 bases from V and 5 from J; bases not matched to a gene: 5. Germline V CDR1 and CDR2: MRHNA, SNTAGT. CDR3 size: 15 residues.

The chain recombines TRBV28 with TRBJ1-2; D uncertain. Germline CDR1 reads MDHEN; CDR2 reads SYDVKM. V was clipped by 2 bases and J by 12 bases, with 16 bases between them. The CDR3 is 13 residues long. CDR3 nucleotide sequence: TGTGCCAGCAGTTTAAGGGCTTTACCCTCAAACACCTTC. It encodes CASSLRALPSNTF.

This chain joins TRBV6-5 and TRBJ1-1, with D possibly matching TRBD1 (6 bases). Germline CDR1 reads MNHEY; CDR2 reads SVGAGI. Between the trimmed V and J ends, which lost 2 bases and 8 bases, there was a span of 9 bases. This CDR3 has 12 residues. The CDR3 coding sequence is TGTGCCAGCAGTTACAACAGGGCCGAAGCTTTCTTT. Amino acids: CASSYNRAEAFF.

The rearrangement links TRBV6-4 to TRBJ2-7, with D uncertain. The germline V and J ends were trimmed by 2 bases and 0 bases, with 2 bases remaining between them. Germline V gene sequence: CDR1 MRHNA, CDR2 SNTAGT. This CDR3 is built from 12 residues. The CDR3 region is CASSDTSYEQYF. The CDR3 DNA reads as TGTGCCAGCAGTGACACCTCCTACGAGCAGTACTTC.

As for this clone: Only one base separates this from a far larger clonotype, so it likely reflects a read error. The same CDR3 can be traced to other DNA sequences in this sample. The V gene is TRBV20-1, the J gene TRBJ2-7; either TRBD1 or TRBD2 may supply D (5 bases each). Germline assignment: CDR1 DFQATT and CDR2 SNEGSKA (reference sequence). The CDR3 is 11 amino acids. V lost 3 bases to trimming and J lost 9 bases, with 12 bases between them. The CDR3 nucleotides are TGCAGTGCTAGCGACCCGGGGCGGCAGTACTTC. Amino acids: CSASDPGRQYF.

The chain links TRBV27 to TRBJ2-7; a possible D gene is TRBD1 (6 bases). The CDR3 runs to 14 residues. Trimming removed 6 bases at V and 5 bases at J, with 17 bases between. Germline CDR1 reads MNHEY; CDR2 reads SMNVEV (reference sequence). This chain's CDR3 is CASRQNREVHEQYF. The CDR3 nucleotides are TGTGCCAGCAGGCAGAACAGGGAAGTCCACGAGCAGTACTTC.

The CDR3 DNA follows: TGCGCCAGCAGCCAAGGGGGGGGCTATGACAATGAGCAGTTCTTC. It encodes CASSQGGGYDNEQFF. The chain employs TRBV4-1 and TRBJ2-1; D is perhaps TRBD2 (7 bases). Germline V CDR1 and CDR2: MGHRA, YSYEKL. V shed 1 base and J shed 5 bases, with 12 bases lying between them. CDR3 length: 15 amino acids.